This TCR beta chain was observed in a study of blood T cell repertoires in COVID-19. Study summary: From the United States, Italy and Spain came samples of acute and convalescent COVID-19.

Germline CDR1 and CDR2: MNHEY and SVGAGI. This CDR3 spans 15 amino acids. V shed 6 bases, J shed 4 bases, and the junction held 10 bases outside the gene matches. As processed by the authors: It was from reference gene primer amplification that nucleated cell counts were estimated. The data were produced by immunoSEQ multiplex PCR, yet TCRdb's version contains in-frame clones alone and is incomplete. The V and J calls and clone size come from that table; D and trimming were worked out from the DNA. The table records about 230,000 clones, approximately 80% of them present only once. The sequencing sample was made of peripheral blood. The clonotype was recovered from a woman in her forties or fifties with acute or convalescent COVID-19. The chain has TRBV6-5 and TRBJ2-5; 8 bases line up with TRBD1. The CDR3 region is CASRRSRGPGETQYF. The CDR3 DNA follows: TGTGCCAGCAGGAGGTCCAGGGGGCCGGGAGAGACCCAGTACTTC.